Listed below are T cell receptor beta chains from one sample, sequenced in a study of spatial heterogeneity in lung cancer. Using its own MiXCR run on the 5' RACE reads, TCRdb lists one record per CDR3 protein. This sample has 90,000 to 95,000 distinct CDR3 sequences, with 9.5% to 15% found just once. The starting material was PBMCs, obtained at surgery. The receptors stem from a male donor with early-stage non-small cell lung cancer. CDR3s include the opening cysteine and the closing phenylalanine or tryptophan. Each record gives: clone size, J gene, D gene, V gene, CDR3 DNA, CDR3 protein. The D gene is left open where the match is weak. Rows may omit the clone size; those that give it use once, few, many or a size class.

clone_size: NA; j_call: TRBJ2-4; d_call: TRBD2; v_call: TRBV7-2; cdr3_nt: TGTGCCAGCAGCTCGGCGCCCTTACTAGCGGGAAACAAAAACATTCAGTACTTC; cdr3_aa: CASSSAPLLAGNKNIQYF
clone_size: few; j_call: TRBJ2-5; d_call: TRBD1; v_call: TRBV5-1; cdr3_nt: TGCGCCAGCAGCAGCGGACAGGGGATGCGAGAGACCCAGTACTTC; cdr3_aa: CASSSGQGMRETQYF
clone_size: many; j_call: TRBJ1-1; d_call: TRBD1; v_call: TRBV7-2; cdr3_nt: TGTGCCAGCAGCCGACAGGGCTCGAACACTGAAGCTTTCTTT; cdr3_aa: CASSRQGSNTEAFF
clone_size: few; j_call: TRBJ2-3; d_call: NA; v_call: TRBV2; cdr3_nt: TGTGCCAGCAACAGAGACCAGTTCATAGATACGCAGTATTTT; cdr3_aa: CASNRDQFIDTQYF
clone_size: NA; j_call: TRBJ1-1; d_call: NA; v_call: TRBV13; cdr3_nt: TGTGCCAGCAGCTCCTTGGGGGACACTGAAGCTTTCTTT; cdr3_aa: CASSSLGDTEAFF
clone_size: few; j_call: TRBJ2-5; d_call: TRBD2; v_call: TRBV12-3/TRBV12-4; cdr3_nt: TGTGCCAGCAGTCCGGGACTAACGAAGAGAGACCAGTACTTC; cdr3_aa: CASSPGLTKRDQYF
clone_size: NA; j_call: TRBJ1-5; d_call: NA; v_call: TRBV5-1; cdr3_nt: TGCGCCAGCAGCTTGGGCCCGCCACCTGGGCAGCCCCAGCATTTT; cdr3_aa: CASSLGPPPGQPQHF
clone_size: few; j_call: TRBJ1-1; d_call: NA; v_call: TRBV7-9; cdr3_nt: TGTGCCAGCAGCTTAGCCGATGCCGGTTACACTGAAGCTTTCTTT; cdr3_aa: CASSLADAGYTEAFF
clone_size: NA; j_call: TRBJ2-7; d_call: TRBD1; v_call: TRBV14; cdr3_nt: TGTGCCAGCAGCCGGACAGGGGGCGACCACGAGCAGTACTTC; cdr3_aa: CASSRTGGDHEQYF
clone_size: NA; j_call: TRBJ2-7; d_call: NA; v_call: TRBV7-9; cdr3_nt: TGTGCCAGCAGCCCAACAGGTAACTCCTACGAGCAGTACTTC; cdr3_aa: CASSPTGNSYEQYF
clone_size: few; j_call: TRBJ1-1; d_call: NA; v_call: TRBV12-3/TRBV12-4; cdr3_nt: TGTGCCAGCAGTTTTTGGGAGACTGAAGCTTTCTTT; cdr3_aa: CASSFWETEAFF
clone_size: many; j_call: TRBJ1-1; d_call: TRBD1; v_call: TRBV7-2; cdr3_nt: TGTGCCAGCAGCACAAGACCGGGACAGGGGACTGAAGCTTTCTTT; cdr3_aa: CASSTRPGQGTEAFF
clone_size: NA; j_call: TRBJ1-2; d_call: TRBD1; v_call: TRBV20-1; cdr3_nt: TGCAGTGCCCGCGACAGGGGTCTGCACTATGGCTACACCTTC; cdr3_aa: CSARDRGLHYGYTF
clone_size: NA; j_call: TRBJ1-6; d_call: NA; v_call: TRBV7-2; cdr3_nt: TGTGCCAGCAGCTTAGGGCCGAGTAATTCACCCCTCCACTTT; cdr3_aa: CASSLGPSNSPLHF
clone_size: few; j_call: TRBJ1-4; d_call: NA; v_call: TRBV11-1; cdr3_nt: TGTGCCAGCAGCCCTAGAGGACGGAGGTCAACTAATGAAAAACTGTTTTTT; cdr3_aa: CASSPRGRRSTNEKLFF
clone_size: few; j_call: TRBJ2-5; d_call: NA; v_call: TRBV7-9; cdr3_nt: TGTGCCAGCAGCCATGGGGGCTTAACGGAAGAGACCCAGTACTTC; cdr3_aa: CASSHGGLTEETQYF
clone_size: NA; j_call: TRBJ2-5; d_call: NA; v_call: TRBV6-2/TRBV6-3; cdr3_nt: TGTGCCAGCAGTTTCGACAGGCATCAAGAGACCCAGTACTTC; cdr3_aa: CASSFDRHQETQYF
clone_size: many; j_call: TRBJ2-3; d_call: NA; v_call: TRBV7-8; cdr3_nt: TGTGCCAGCAGCCCCTGGACGGGGGGCGGCAGCACAGATACGCAGTATTTT; cdr3_aa: CASSPWTGGGSTDTQYF
clone_size: few; j_call: TRBJ1-6; d_call: NA; v_call: TRBV7-9; cdr3_nt: TGTGCCAGCAGCTTGGTGAATTCACCCCTCCACTTT; cdr3_aa: CASSLVNSPLHF
clone_size: few; j_call: TRBJ2-1; d_call: TRBD1; v_call: TRBV11-3; cdr3_nt: TGTGCCAGCAGCCCGAATACAGGGGCCGATGAGCAGTTCTTC; cdr3_aa: CASSPNTGADEQFF
clone_size: few; j_call: TRBJ1-5; d_call: NA; v_call: TRBV5-5; cdr3_nt: TGTGCCAGCAGCTTGTTGGGGGAGAGCAATCAGCCCCAGCATTTT; cdr3_aa: CASSLLGESNQPQHF
clone_size: few; j_call: TRBJ2-3; d_call: NA; v_call: TRBV6-6; cdr3_nt: TGTGCCAGCAGTTCCCCCGAAAGGGGTAGCACAGATACGCAGTATTTT; cdr3_aa: CASSSPERGSTDTQYF
clone_size: few; j_call: TRBJ2-7; d_call: NA; v_call: TRBV18; cdr3_nt: TGTGCCAGCTCACCGGCAGGGAGATACGAGCAGTACTTC; cdr3_aa: CASSPAGRYEQYF
clone_size: few; j_call: TRBJ1-5; d_call: NA; v_call: TRBV20-1; cdr3_nt: TGCAGTGCTAGTCGCTCAGGGTTTGTGAATAGCAATCAGCCCCAGCATTTT; cdr3_aa: CSASRSGFVNSNQPQHF
clone_size: few; j_call: TRBJ2-1; d_call: NA; v_call: TRBV18; cdr3_nt: TGTGCCAGCTCACCGACAGGAAACAATGAGCAGTTCTTC; cdr3_aa: CASSPTGNNEQFF
clone_size: many; j_call: TRBJ1-2; d_call: NA; v_call: TRBV6-2/TRBV6-3; cdr3_nt: TGTGCCAGCAGTCCCCGACAGGAGGTAAACTATGGCTACACCTTC; cdr3_aa: CASSPRQEVNYGYTF
clone_size: many; j_call: TRBJ2-5; d_call: NA; v_call: TRBV28; cdr3_nt: TGTGCCAGCAGTTTAGGGCCGAACCAAGAGACCCAGTACTTC; cdr3_aa: CASSLGPNQETQYF
clone_size: few; j_call: TRBJ2-2; d_call: NA; v_call: TRBV19; cdr3_nt: TGTGCCAGTAGTTTAACAGGGATAGTTAAGTCCGGGGAGCTGTTTTTT; cdr3_aa: CASSLTGIVKSGELFF
clone_size: NA; j_call: TRBJ1-6; d_call: NA; v_call: TRBV5-4; cdr3_nt: TGTGCCAGCAGCTTAGGGGGGGATTCACCCCTCCACTTT; cdr3_aa: CASSLGGDSPLHF
clone_size: few; j_call: TRBJ1-6; d_call: NA; v_call: TRBV7-9; cdr3_nt: TGTGCCGGGGGACCGCTTCGGGACATTTCACCCCTCCACTTT; cdr3_aa: CAGGPLRDISPLHF